The present TCR beta chain was sequenced within a study of vaccination effects on CD4 cells after COVID-19. Points from the study as a whole: In the late period after vaccination, infection- and vaccine-induced clones contracted markedly. Healthy vaccinees' vaccine-induced clones included only 1 of 255 that recognized common cold coronaviruses.

A word on this clone: Its antigen is as yet unknown.

Antigen-specific CD4+ T cell clonotypes were called by their expansion after viral peptide-pool culture in ViraFEST. After more than 8 days in culture, the CD4+ T cells were isolated. Peptides at about 9.9 ug/ml and IL-2 at 9 to 10 IU/ml were added to some 2 million PBMC per well. On days 3 and 7, fresh IL-2 medium replaced half the medium. Libraries were prepared by immunoSEQ multiplex PCR; TCRdb keeps only in-frame clonotypes and omits some of them. The sample has around 30,000 clones, about 63% seen once; the top ten hold around 28%. Sequenced material: CD4+ T cells from PBMCs cultured with HCoV-229E spike peptides, taken before COVID-19 vaccination. The receptor comes from a human donor who received a COVID-19 vaccine.

DNA of the CDR3: TGTGCCAGCAGTTTGGGACCGTACTATGGCTACACCTTC. Translated: CASSLGPYYGYTF. The V and J genes are TRBV6-5 and TRBJ1-2; D may be TRBD1 (5 bases). The CDR3 length is 13 residues. Germline assignment: CDR1 MNHEY and CDR2 SVGAGI. Between the trimmed V and J ends, which lost 4 bases and 3 bases, there was a span of 9 bases.